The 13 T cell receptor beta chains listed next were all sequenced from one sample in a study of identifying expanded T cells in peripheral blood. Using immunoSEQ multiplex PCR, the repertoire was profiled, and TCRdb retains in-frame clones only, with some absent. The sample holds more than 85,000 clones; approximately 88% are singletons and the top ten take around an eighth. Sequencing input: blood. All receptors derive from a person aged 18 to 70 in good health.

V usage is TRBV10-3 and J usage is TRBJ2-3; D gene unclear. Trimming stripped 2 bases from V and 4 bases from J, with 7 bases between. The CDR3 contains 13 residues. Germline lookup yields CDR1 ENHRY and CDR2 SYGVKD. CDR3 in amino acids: CAISEDMADTQYF. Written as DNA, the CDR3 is TGTGCCATCAGTGAGGACATGGCAGATACGCAGTATTTT.

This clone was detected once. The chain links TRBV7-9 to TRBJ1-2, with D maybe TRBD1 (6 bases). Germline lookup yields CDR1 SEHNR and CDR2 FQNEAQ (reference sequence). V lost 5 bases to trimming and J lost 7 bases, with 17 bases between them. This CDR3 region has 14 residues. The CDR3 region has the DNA TGTGCCAGCAGCCCAGAGGTCCAGGGGATTGGCTACACCTTC. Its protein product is CASSPEVQGIGYTF. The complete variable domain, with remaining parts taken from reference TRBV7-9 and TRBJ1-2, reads DTGVSQNPRHKITKRGQNVTFRCDPISEHNRLYWYRQTLGQGPEFLTYFQNEAQLEKSRLLSDRFSAERPKGSFSTLEIQRTEQGDSAMYLCASSPEVQGIGYTFGSGTRLTVV.

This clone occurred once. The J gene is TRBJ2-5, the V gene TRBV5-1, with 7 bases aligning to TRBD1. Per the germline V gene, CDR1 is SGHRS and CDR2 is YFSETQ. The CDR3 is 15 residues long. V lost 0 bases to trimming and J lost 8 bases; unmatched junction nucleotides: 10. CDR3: CASSLVGDSTSTQYF. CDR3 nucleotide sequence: TGCGCCAGCAGCTTGGTTGGGGACAGCACATCAACCCAGTACTTC.

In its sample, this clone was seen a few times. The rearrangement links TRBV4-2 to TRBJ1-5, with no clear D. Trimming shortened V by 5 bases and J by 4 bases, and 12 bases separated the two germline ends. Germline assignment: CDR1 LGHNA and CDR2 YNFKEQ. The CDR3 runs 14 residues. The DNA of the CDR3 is TGTGCCAGCAGCTCTTCACGAGATAATCAGCCCCAGCATTTT. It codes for CASSSSRDNQPQHF.

The CDR3 is CSVEDGGGGYEQYF. CDR3 in DNA: TGCAGCGTTGAAGATGGAGGGGGCGGGTACGAGCAGTACTTC. The V gene is TRBV29-1, the J gene TRBJ2-7; D perhaps matches TRBD1 (7 bases). Germline lookup yields CDR1 SQVTM and CDR2 ANQGSEA. V gave up 0 bases and J gave up 4 bases, with 13 bases separating them. This CDR3 has 14 residues.

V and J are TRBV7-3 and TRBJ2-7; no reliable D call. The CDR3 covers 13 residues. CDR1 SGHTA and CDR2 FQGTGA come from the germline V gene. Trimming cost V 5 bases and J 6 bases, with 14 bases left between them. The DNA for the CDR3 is TGTGCCAGCAGCCCAACCCCGGGTCGCGAGCAGTACTTC. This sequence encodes CASSPTPGREQYF.

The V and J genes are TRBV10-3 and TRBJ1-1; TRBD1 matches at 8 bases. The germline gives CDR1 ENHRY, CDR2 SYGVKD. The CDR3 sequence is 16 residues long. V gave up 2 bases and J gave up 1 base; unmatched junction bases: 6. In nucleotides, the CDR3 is TGTGCCATCAGTGAGACTTCGACAGGGGCGAACACTGAAGCTTTCTTT. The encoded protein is CAISETSTGANTEAFF.

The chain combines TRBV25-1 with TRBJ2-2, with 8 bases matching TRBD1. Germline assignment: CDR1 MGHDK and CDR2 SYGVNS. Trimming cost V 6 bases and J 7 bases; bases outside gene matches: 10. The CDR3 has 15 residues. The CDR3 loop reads CASRGMTGAFGELFF. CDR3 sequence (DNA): TGTGCCAGCAGGGGGATGACAGGGGCCTTCGGGGAGCTGTTTTTT.

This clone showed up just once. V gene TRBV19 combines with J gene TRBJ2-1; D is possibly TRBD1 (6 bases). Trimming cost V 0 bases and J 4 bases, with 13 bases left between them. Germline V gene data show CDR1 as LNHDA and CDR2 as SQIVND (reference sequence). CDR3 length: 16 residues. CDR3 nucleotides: TGTGCCAGTAGTATAGACAGGGGAATGAATTACAATGAGCAGTTCTTC. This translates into CASSIDRGMNYNEQFF.

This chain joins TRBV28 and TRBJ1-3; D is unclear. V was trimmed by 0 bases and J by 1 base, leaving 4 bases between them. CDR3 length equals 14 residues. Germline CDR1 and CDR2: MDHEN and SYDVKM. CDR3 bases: TGTGCCAGCAGTTTATGGGCGTCTGGAAACACCATATATTTT. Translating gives CASSLWASGNTIYF.

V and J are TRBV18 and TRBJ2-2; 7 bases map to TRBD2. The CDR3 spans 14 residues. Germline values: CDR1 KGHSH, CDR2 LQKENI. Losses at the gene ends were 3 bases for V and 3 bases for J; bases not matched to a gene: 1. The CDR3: CASSPGRDTGELFF. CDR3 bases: TGTGCCAGCTCACCTGGGAGGGACACCGGGGAGCTGTTTTTT.

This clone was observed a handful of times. The CDR3 spells CASGTDDSPLHF. The CDR3 DNA reads TGTGCCAGCGGGACAGACGATTCACCCCTCCACTTT. The chain links TRBV2 to TRBJ1-6; 7 nucleotides line up with TRBD1. The CDR3 loop spans 12 amino acids. V trimming: 8 bases; J trimming: 8 bases; junction bases outside the gene matches: 3. Germline loops: CDR1 SNHLY, CDR2 FYNNEI.

In nucleotides, the CDR3 is TGTGCCAGCAGCGTACCCCCTGGGTACACAGATACGCAGTATTTT. Encoded protein: CASSVPPGYTDTQYF. The chain links TRBV9 to TRBJ2-3; no firm D call. The germline V gene encodes CDR1 SGDLS and CDR2 YYNGEE. Trimming stripped 1 base from V and 2 bases from J, with 11 bases between. The CDR3 is 15 amino acids.